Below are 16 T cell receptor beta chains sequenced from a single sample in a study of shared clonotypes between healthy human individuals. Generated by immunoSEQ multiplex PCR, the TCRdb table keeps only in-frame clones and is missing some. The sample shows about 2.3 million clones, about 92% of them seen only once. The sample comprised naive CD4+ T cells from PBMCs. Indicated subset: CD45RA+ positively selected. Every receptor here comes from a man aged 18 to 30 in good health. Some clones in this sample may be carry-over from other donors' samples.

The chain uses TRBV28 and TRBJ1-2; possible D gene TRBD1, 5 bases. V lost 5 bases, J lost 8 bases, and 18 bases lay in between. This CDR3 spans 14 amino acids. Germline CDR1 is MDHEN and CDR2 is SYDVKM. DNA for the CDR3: TGTGCCAGCAGTGTAACTAGGGGATCACGGGGCTACACCTTC. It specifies CASSVTRGSRGYTF.

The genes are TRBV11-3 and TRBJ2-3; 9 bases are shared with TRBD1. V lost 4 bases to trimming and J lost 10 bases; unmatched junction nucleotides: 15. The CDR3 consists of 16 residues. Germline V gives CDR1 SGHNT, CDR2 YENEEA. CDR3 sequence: CASSYTGTGNEVAQYF. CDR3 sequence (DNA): TGTGCCAGCAGCTATACCGGGACAGGGAATGAGGTGGCGCAGTATTTT. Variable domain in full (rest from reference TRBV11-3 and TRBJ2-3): EAGVVQSPRYKIIEKKQPVAFWCNPISGHNTLYWYLQNLGQGPELLIRYENEEAVDDSQLPKDRFSAERLKGVDSTLKIQPAELGDSAVYLCASSYTGTGNEVAQYFGPGTRLTVL.

The CDR3 bases are TGTGCCAGCAGTGAAGAGTGGGCAGACTATGGCTACACCTTC. Encoded protein: CASSEEWADYGYTF. The chain combines TRBV6-1 with TRBJ1-2; D remains ambiguous. The germline V gene has CDR1 MNHNS and CDR2 SASEGT. The ends were cut back, 1 base at V and 3 bases at J, with 9 bases in the middle. The CDR3 is 14 residues long.

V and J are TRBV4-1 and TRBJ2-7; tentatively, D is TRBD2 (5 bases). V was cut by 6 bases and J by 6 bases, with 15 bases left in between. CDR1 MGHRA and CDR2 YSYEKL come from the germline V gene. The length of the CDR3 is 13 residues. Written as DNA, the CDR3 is TGCGCCAGCAGTCCTGCGACAAGCGGCGAGCAGTACTTC. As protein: CASSPATSGEQYF.

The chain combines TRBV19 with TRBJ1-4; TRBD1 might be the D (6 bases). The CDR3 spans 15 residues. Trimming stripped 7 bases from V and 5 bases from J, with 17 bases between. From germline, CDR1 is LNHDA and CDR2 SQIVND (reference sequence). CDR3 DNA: TGTGCCAGTAAACGAGGGGGACACTCGAATGAAAAACTGTTTTTT. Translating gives CASKRGGHSNEKLFF.

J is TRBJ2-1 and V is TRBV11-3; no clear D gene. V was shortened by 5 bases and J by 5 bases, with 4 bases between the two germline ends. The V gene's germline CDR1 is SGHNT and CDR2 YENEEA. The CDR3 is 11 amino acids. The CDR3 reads CASSVNNEQFF. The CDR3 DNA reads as TGTGCCAGCAGCGTGAACAATGAGCAGTTCTTC.

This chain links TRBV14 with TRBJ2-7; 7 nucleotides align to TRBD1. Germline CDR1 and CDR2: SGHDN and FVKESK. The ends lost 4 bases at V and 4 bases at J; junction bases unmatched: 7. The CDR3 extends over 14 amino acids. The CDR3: CASSPPTGKYEQYF. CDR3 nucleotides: TGTGCCAGCAGCCCGCCGACAGGGAAGTACGAGCAGTACTTC.

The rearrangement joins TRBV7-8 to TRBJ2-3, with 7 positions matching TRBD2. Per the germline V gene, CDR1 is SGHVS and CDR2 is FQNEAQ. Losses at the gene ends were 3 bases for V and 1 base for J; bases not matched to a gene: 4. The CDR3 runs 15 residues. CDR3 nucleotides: TGTGCCAGCAGCTTCGGACTAGAAGGCACAGATACGCAGTATTTT. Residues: CASSFGLEGTDTQYF.

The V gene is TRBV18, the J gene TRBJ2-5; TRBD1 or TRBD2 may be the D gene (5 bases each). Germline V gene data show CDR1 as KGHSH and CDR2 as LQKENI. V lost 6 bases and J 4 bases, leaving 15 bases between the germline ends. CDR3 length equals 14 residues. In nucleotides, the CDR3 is TGTGCCAGCTCGCCTACCTCGGGACCAGAGACCCAGTACTTC. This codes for CASSPTSGPETQYF.

The CDR3 sequence: CASSPGTEETQYF. CDR3 sequence (DNA): TGCGCCAGCAGCCCCGGGACAGAAGAGACCCAGTACTTC. The chain carries TRBV5-1 and TRBJ2-5, with 7 bases identical to TRBD1. CDR1 is SGHRS, CDR2 YFSETQ, per germline. After removal of 4 bases from V and 3 bases from J, the junction contained 3 bases not matched to a gene. CDR3 length: 13 amino acids.

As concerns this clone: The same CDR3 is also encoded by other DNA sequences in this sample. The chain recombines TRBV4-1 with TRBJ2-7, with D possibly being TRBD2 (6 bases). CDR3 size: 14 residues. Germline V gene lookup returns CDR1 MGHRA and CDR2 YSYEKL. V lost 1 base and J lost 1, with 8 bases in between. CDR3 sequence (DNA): TGCGCCAGCAGCCAAGTCGGGGGATCCTACGAGCAGTACTTC. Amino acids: CASSQVGGSYEQYF.

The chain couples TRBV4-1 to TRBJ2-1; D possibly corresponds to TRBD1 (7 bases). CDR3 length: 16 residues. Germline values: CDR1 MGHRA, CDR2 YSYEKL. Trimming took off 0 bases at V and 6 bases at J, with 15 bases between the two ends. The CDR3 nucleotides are TGCGCCAGCAGCCAAGATTCAGGGGGGAGTAGCAATGAGCAGTTCTTC. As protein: CASSQDSGGSSNEQFF.

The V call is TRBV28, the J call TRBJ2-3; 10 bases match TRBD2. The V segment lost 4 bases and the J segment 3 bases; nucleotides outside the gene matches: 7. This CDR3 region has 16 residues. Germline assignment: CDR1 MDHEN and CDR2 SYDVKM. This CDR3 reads CASSSPSGSGTDTQYF. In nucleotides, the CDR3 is TGTGCCAGCAGTTCCCCTAGCGGGAGTGGGACAGATACGCAGTATTTT.

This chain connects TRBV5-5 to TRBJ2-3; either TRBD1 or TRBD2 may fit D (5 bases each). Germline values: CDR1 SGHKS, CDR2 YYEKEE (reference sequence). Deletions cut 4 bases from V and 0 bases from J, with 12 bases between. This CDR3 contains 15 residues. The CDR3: CASSVGRLSTDTQYF. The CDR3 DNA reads TGTGCCAGCAGCGTGGGACGGCTGAGCACAGATACGCAGTATTTT.

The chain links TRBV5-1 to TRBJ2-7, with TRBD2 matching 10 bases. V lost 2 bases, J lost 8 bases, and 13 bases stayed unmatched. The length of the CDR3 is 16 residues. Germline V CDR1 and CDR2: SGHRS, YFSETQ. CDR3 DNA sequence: TGCGCCAGCAGCTTCGTTACTAGCGGGGCTCACCACCAGCAGTACTTC. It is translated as CASSFVTSGAHHQQYF.

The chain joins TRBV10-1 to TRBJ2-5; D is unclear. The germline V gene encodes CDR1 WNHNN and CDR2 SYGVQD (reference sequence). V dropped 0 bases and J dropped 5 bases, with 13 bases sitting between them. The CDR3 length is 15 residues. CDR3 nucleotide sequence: TGCGCCAGCAGTGAGTCGAATGCCGGGTGGGAGACCCAGTACTTC. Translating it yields CASSESNAGWETQYF.